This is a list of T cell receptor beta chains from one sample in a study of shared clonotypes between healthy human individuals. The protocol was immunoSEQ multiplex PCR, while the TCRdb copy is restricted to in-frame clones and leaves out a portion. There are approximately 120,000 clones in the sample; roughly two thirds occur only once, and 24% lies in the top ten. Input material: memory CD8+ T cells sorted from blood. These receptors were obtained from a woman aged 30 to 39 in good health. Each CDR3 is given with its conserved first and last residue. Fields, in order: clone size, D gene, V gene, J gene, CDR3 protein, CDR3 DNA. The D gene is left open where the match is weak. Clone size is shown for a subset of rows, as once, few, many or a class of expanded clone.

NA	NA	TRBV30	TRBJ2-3	CAWSPLRDTQYF	TGTGCCTGGAGTCCCCTTCGGGATACGCAGTATTTT
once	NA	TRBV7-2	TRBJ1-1	CASTKYSGTEAFF	TGTGCCAGCACCAAATATAGCGGCACTGAAGCTTTCTTT
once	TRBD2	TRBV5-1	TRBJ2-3	CASSFLGGPRDTQYF	TGCGCCAGCAGCTTCTTGGGAGGGCCTCGAGATACGCAGTATTTT
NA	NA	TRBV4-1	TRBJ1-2	CASSQGHRNFTF	TGCGCCAGCAGCCAGGGACATCGGAATTTCACCTTC
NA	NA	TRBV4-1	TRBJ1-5	CASSQVTDDQPQHF	TGCGCCAGCAGCCAAGTGACAGACGATCAGCCCCAGCATTTT
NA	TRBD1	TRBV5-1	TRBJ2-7	CASKGTGYEQYF	TGCGCCAGCAAAGGGACAGGCTACGAGCAGTACTTC
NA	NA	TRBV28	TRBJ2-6	CASSSGGESGANVLTF	TGTGCCAGCAGCTCCGGTGGGGAATCTGGGGCCAACGTCCTGACTTTC
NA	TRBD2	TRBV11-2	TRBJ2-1	CASSLVPGTSNEQFF	TGTGCCAGCAGCTTAGTCCCTGGGACTAGCAATGAGCAGTTCTTC
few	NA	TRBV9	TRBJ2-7	CASSVAGGSDEQYF	TGTGCCAGCAGCGTAGCGGGGGGCTCGGACGAGCAGTACTTC
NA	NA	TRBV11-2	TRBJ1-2	CASSLGTGGGADGYTF	TGTGCCAGCAGCTTAGGGACGGGAGGAGGTGCCGATGGCTACACCTTC
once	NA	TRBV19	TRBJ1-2	CASSPLRDTNAYGYTF	TGTGCCAGTAGTCCCCTCCGGGACACGAACGCCTATGGCTACACCTTC
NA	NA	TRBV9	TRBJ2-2	CASSVAWGGELFF	TGTGCCAGCAGCGTAGCCTGGGGCGGGGAGCTGTTTTTT
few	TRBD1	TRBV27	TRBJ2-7	CASSLGQGSREQYF	TGTGCCAGCAGTTTGGGACAGGGGTCGAGGGAGCAGTACTTC
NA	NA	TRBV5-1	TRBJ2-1	CASSLSHSYNEQFF	TGCGCCAGCAGCCTGAGCCACTCCTACAATGAGCAGTTCTTC
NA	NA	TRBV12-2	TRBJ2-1	CASRPESSGLRGEQFF	TGTGCAAGTCGCCCAGAGTCTAGCGGCCTCCGAGGGGAGCAGTTCTTC
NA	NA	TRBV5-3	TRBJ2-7	CARSRRQIYEQYF	TGTGCCAGAAGCCGAAGACAGATCTACGAGCAGTACTTC
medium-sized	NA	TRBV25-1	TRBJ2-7	CASSRDVPYEQYF	TGTGCCAGCAGCCGGGACGTCCCCTACGAGCAGTACTTC
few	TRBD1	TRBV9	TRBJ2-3	CASSAGQGATDTQYF	TGTGCCAGCAGCGCCGGACAGGGGGCCACAGATACGCAGTATTTT
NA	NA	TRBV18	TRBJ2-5	CASSPQRREETQYF	TGTGCCAGCTCACCACAGAGGAGGGAAGAGACCCAGTACTTC
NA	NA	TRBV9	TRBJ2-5	CASSTVGETQYF	TGTGCCAGCAGCACGGTAGGAGAGACCCAGTACTTC
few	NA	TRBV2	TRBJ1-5	CASSAGSFNQPQHF	TGTGCCAGCAGTGCGGGCTCTTTCAATCAGCCCCAGCATTTT
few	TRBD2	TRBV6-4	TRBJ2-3	CASSVSAGVTDTQYF	TGTGCCAGCAGTGTATCAGCGGGAGTCACAGATACGCAGTATTTT
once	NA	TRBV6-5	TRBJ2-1	CASSYEVGNEQFF	TGTGCCAGCAGTTACGAAGTAGGCAATGAGCAGTTCTTC
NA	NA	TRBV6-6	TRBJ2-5	CASSQTGPGGETQYF	TGTGCCAGCAGTCAGACGGGACCCGGTGGGGAGACCCAGTACTTC
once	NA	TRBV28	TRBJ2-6	CASSLGWSGANVLTF	TGTGCCAGCAGTTTGGGGTGGTCTGGGGCCAACGTCCTGACTTTC
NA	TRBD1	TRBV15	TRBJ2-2	CATSTRHDRGWNTGELFF	TGTGCCACCAGCACGCGCCATGACAGGGGGTGGAACACCGGGGAGCTGTTTTTT
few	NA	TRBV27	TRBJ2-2	CASSPLTGELFF	TGTGCCAGCAGTCCCCTGACCGGGGAGCTGTTTTTT
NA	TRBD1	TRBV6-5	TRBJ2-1	CASSYRDSAYNEQFF	TGTGCCAGCAGCTACCGGGACAGTGCCTACAATGAGCAGTTCTTC
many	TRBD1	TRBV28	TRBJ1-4	CASSYPGQGNEKLFF	TGTGCCAGCAGTTATCCGGGACAGGGTAATGAAAAACTGTTTTTT
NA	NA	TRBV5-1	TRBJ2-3	CASSLVHTQYF	TGCGCCAGCAGCTTGGTTCATACGCAGTATTTT
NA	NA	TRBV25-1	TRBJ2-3	CASSDYYTQYF	TGTGCCAGCAGTGATTATTATACGCAGTATTTT
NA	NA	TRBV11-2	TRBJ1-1	CASSLATRGTEAFF	TGTGCCAGCAGCTTAGCGACTAGGGGCACTGAAGCTTTCTTT
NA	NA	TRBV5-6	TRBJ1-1	CASSLAGDTEAFF	TGTGCCAGCAGCTTGGCGGGGGACACTGAAGCTTTCTTT
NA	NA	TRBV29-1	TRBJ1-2	CSVEDPSEAYGYTF	TGCAGCGTTGAAGATCCCAGTGAAGCCTATGGCTACACCTTC
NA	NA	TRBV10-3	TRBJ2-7	CAISESWWGEQYF	TGTGCCATCAGTGAGTCGTGGTGGGGCGAGCAGTACTTC
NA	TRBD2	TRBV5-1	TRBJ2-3	CASSVGLAGGPYTQYF	TGCGCCAGCAGCGTCGGACTAGCGGGAGGGCCATATACGCAGTATTTT
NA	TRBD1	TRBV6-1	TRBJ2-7	CASSDGWTGAFEQYF	TGTGCCAGCAGTGATGGCTGGACAGGGGCGTTCGAGCAGTACTTC
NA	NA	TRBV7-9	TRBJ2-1	CASSPGSGRVYNEQFF	TGTGCCAGCAGCCCAGGGTCTGGTAGGGTCTACAATGAGCAGTTCTTC
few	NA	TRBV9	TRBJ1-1	CASSVRGAKTEAFF	TGTGCCAGCAGCGTACGAGGCGCGAAGACTGAAGCTTTCTTT
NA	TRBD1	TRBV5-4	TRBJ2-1	CASSLTQGYNEQFF	TGTGCCAGCAGCTTGACACAGGGGTACAATGAGCAGTTCTTC
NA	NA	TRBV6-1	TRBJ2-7	CASSEGEGADEQYF	TGTGCCAGCAGTGAAGGGGAGGGGGCAGACGAGCAGTACTTC
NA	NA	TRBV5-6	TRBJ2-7	CASSLDGYEQYF	TGTGCCAGCAGCTTGGATGGGTACGAGCAGTACTTC
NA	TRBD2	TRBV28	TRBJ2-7	CASSPAGLAARDYEQYF	TGTGCCAGCAGCCCCGCGGGACTAGCGGCCAGGGACTACGAGCAGTACTTC
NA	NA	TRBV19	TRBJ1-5	CASSTYDLTTQPQHF	TGTGCCAGTAGTACCTATGACCTAACCACTCAGCCCCAGCATTTT
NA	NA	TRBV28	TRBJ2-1	CASSPPTDSYNEQFF	TGTGCCAGCAGTCCGCCGACCGACTCCTACAATGAGCAGTTCTTC
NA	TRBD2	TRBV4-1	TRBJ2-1	CASSKRTSGDNEQFF	TGCGCCAGCAGCAAACGGACTAGCGGCGACAATGAGCAGTTCTTC
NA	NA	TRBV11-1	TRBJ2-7	CASSNNFFYEQYF	TGTGCCAGCAGCAACAACTTCTTCTACGAGCAGTACTTC
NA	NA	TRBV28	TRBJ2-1	CASSLYLAPNEQFF	TGTGCCAGCAGTTTATATCTAGCGCCTAATGAGCAGTTCTTC
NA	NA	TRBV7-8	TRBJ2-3	CASSALRGESSTDTQYF	TGTGCCAGCAGCGCTCTGCGTGGGGAGTCTTCGACAGATACGCAGTATTTT
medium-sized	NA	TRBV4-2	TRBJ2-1	CASSQEEASYNEQFF	TGTGCCAGCAGCCAAGAGGAGGCTAGCTACAATGAGCAGTTCTTC
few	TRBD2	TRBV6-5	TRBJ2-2	CASLYSGTGGELFF	TGTGCCAGCCTTTATAGCGGGACTGGCGGGGAGCTGTTTTTT
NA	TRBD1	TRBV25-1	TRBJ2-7	CASSELGDREYEQYF	TGTGCCAGCAGTGAATTGGGAGACAGGGAGTACGAGCAGTACTTC
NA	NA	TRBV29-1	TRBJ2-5	CSVVGGPREQYF	TGCAGCGTTGTGGGCGGGCCAAGGGAGCAGTACTTC